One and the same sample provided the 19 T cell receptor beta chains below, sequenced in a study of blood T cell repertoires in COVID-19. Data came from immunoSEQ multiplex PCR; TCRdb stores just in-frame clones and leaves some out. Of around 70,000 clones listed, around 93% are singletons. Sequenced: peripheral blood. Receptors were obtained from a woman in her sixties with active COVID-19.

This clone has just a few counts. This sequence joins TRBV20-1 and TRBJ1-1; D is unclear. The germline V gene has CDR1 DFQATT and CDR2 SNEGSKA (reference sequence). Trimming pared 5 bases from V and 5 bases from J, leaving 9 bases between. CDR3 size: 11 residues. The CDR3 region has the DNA TGCAGTGCTGGGAGGAGGACTGAAGCTTTCTTT. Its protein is CSAGRRTEAFF.

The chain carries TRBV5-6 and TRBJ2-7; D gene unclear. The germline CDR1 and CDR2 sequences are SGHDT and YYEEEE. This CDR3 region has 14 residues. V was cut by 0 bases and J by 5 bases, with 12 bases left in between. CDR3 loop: CASSLGQMRNEQYF. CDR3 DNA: TGTGCCAGCAGCTTGGGACAAATGAGAAACGAGCAGTACTTC.

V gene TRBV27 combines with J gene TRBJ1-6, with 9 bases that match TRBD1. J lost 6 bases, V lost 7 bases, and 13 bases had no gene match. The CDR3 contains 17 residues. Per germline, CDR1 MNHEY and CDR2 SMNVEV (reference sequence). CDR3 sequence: CASTQRQGGPTNSPLHF. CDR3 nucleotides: TGTGCCAGCACCCAACGACAGGGGGGGCCCACTAATTCACCCCTCCACTTT.

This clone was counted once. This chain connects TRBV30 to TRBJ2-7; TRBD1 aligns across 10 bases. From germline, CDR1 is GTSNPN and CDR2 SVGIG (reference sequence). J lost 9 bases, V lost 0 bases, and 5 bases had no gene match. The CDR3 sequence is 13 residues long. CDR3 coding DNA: TGTGCCTGGAGTGTGGGGACAGGGGACCCGCAGTACTTC. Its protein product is CAWSVGTGDPQYF.

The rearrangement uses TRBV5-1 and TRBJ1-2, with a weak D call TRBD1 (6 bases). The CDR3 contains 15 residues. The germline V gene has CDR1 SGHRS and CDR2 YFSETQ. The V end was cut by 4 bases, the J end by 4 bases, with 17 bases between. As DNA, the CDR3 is TGCGCCAGCAGCCCCTCGGGCAGGGGTTCCTATGGCTACACCTTC. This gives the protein CASSPSGRGSYGYTF. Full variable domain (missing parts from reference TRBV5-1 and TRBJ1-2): KAGVTQTPRYLIKTRGQQVTLSCSPISGHRSVSWYQQTPGQGLQFLFEYFSETQRNKGNFPGRFSGRQFSNSRSEMNVSTLELGDSALYLCASSPSGRGSYGYTFGSGTRLTVV.

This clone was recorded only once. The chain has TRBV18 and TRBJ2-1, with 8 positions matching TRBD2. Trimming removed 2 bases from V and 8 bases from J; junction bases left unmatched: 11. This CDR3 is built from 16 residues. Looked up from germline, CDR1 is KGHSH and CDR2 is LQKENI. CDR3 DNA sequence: TGTGCCAGCTCACCAGAACGACGGACTAGCTTTCATGAGCAGTTCTTC. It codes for CASSPERRTSFHEQFF.

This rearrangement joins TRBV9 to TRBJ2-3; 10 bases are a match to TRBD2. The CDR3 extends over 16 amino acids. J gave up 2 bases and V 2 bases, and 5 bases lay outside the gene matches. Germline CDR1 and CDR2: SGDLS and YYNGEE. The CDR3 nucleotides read TGTGCCAGCAGCGTGCGTAGCGGGAGGCTCACAGATACGCAGTATTTT. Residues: CASSVRSGRLTDTQYF.

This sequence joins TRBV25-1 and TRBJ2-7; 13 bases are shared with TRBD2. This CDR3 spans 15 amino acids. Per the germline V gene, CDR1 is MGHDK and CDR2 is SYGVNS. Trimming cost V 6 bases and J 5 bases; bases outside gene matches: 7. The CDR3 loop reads CASRQTGLAGHEQYF. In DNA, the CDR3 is TGTGCCAGCAGACAGACGGGACTAGCGGGGCACGAGCAGTACTTC.

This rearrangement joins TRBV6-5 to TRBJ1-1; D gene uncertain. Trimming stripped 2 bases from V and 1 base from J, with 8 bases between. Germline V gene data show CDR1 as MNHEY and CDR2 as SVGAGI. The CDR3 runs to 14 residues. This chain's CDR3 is CASSYRSPNTEAFF. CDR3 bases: TGTGCCAGCAGTTACCGGTCGCCGAACACTGAAGCTTTCTTT.

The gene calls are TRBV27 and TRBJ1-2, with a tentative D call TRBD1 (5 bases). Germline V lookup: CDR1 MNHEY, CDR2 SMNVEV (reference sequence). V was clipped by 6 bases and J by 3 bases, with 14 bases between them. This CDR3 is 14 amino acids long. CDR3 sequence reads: CASRSAGSDYGYTF. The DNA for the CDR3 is TGTGCCAGCAGGTCGGCAGGGTCGGACTATGGCTACACCTTC.

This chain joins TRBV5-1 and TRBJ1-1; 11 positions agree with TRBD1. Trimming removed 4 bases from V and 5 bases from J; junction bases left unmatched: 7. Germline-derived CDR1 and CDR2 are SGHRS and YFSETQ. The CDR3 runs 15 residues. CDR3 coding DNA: TGCGCCAGCAGCCCCCAGGACAGGGGGCTTACTGAAGCTTTCTTT. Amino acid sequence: CASSPQDRGLTEAFF.

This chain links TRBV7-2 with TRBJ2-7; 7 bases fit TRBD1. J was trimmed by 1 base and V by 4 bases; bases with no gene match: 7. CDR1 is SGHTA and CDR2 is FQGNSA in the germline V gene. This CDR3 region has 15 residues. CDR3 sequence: CASSSPPTGSYEQYF. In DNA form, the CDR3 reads TGTGCCAGCAGCTCACCGCCGACAGGGTCCTACGAGCAGTACTTC.

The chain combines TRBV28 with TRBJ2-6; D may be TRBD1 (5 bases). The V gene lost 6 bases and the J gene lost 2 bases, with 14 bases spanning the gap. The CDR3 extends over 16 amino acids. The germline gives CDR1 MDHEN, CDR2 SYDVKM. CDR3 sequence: CASRDTKGAGANVLTF. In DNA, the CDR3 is TGTGCCAGCAGGGACACGAAGGGTGCTGGGGCCAACGTCCTGACTTTC.

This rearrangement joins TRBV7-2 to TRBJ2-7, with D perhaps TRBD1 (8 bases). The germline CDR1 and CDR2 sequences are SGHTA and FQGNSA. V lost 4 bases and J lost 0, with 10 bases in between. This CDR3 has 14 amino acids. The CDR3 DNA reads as TGTGCCAGCAGCTACAGGGGGGGCTCCTACGAGCAGTACTTC. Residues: CASSYRGGSYEQYF.

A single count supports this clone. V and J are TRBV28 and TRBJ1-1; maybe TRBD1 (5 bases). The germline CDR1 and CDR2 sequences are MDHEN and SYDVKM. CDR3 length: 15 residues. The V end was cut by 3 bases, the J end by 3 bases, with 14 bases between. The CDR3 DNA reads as TGTGCCAGCAGTTTCGGTCAGGGCCTAGACACTGAAGCTTTCTTT. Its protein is CASSFGQGLDTEAFF. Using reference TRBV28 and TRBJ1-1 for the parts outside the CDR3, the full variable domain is DVKVTQSSRYLVKRTGEKVFLECVQDMDHENMFWYRQDPGLGLRLIYFSYDVKMKEKGDIPEGYSVSREKKERFSLILESASTNQTSMYLCASSFGQGLDTEAFFGQGTRLTVV.

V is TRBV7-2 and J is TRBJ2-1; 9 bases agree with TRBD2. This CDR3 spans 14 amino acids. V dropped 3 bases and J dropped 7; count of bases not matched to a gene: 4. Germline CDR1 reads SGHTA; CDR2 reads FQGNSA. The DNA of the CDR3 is TGTGCCAGCAGCTTCGGCGGGAGGGGTAATGAGCAGTTCTTC. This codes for CASSFGGRGNEQFF.

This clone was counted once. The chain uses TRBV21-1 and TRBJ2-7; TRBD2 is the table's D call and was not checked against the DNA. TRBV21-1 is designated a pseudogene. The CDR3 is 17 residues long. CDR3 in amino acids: CASSPGLAGGWSYEQYF. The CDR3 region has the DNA TGTGCCAGCAGCCCGGGACTAGCGGGAGGGTGGTCCTACGAGCAGTACTTC.

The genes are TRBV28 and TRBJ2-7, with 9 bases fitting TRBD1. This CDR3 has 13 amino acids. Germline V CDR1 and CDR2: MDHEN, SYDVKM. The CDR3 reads CAWGTGSRVVQYF. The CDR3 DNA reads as TGTGCTTGGGGGACAGGGAGCCGGGTTGTGCAGTACTTC.

This chain's CDR3 is CASSIRGVVTETQYF. CDR3 in DNA: TGTGCCAGCAGTATCCGCGGTGTTGTGACGGAGACCCAGTACTTC. The chain employs TRBV28 and TRBJ2-5; D ambiguous. The length of the CDR3 is 15 residues. From germline, CDR1 is MDHEN and CDR2 SYDVKM. The V end was cut by 5 bases, the J end by 5 bases, with 18 bases between.